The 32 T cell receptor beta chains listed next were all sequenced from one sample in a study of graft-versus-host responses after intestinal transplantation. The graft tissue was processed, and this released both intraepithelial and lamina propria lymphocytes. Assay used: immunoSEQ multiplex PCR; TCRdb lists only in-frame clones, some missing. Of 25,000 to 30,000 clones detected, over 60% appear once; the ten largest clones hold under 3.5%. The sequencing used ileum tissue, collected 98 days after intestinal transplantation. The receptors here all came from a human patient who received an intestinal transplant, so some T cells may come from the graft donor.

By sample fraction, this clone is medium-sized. The CDR3 is CASSLIGEASTEAFF. CDR3 sequence (DNA): TGTGCCAGCAGTTTAATCGGAGAGGCCTCCACTGAAGCTTTCTTT. This chain connects TRBV27 to TRBJ1-1; D gene ambiguous. CDR3 length equals 15 residues. Germline CDR1 MNHEY, CDR2 SMNVEV (reference sequence). Trimming shortened V by 2 bases and J by 4 bases, and 14 bases separated the two germline ends.

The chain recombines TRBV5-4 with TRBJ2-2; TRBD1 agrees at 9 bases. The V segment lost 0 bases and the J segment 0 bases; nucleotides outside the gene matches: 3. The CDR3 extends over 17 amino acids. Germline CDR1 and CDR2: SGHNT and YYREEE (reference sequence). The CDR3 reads CASSLGQGVPNTGELFF. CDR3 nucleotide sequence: TGTGCCAGCAGCTTGGGACAGGGGGTACCGAACACCGGGGAGCTGTTTTTT.

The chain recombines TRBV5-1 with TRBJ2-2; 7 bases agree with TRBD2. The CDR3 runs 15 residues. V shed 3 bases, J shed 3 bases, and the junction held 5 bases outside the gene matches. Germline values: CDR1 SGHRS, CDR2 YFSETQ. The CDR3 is CASSSKAGDTGELFF. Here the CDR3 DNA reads TGCGCCAGCAGCTCGAAGGCGGGAGACACCGGGGAGCTGTTTTTT.

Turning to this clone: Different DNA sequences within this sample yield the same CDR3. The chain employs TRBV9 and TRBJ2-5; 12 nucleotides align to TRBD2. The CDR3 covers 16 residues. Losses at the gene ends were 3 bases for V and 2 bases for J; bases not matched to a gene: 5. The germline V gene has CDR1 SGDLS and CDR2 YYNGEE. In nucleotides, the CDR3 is TGTGCCAGCAGCGCAGGACTAGCGGGGATACAAGAGACCCAGTACTTC. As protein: CASSAGLAGIQETQYF.

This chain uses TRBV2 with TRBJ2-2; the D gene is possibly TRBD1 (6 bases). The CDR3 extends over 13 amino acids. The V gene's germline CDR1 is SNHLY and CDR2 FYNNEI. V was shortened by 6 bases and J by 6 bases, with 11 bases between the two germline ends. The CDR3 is CASSLGQSGELFF. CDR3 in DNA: TGTGCCAGCAGCCTCGGACAGTCCGGGGAGCTGTTTTTT. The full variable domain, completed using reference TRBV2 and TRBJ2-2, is EPEVTQTPSHQVTQMGQEVILRCVPISNHLYFYWYRQILGQKVEFLVSFYNNEISEKSEIFDDQFSVERPDGSNFTLKIRSTKLEDSAMYFCASSLGQSGELFFGEGSRLTVL.

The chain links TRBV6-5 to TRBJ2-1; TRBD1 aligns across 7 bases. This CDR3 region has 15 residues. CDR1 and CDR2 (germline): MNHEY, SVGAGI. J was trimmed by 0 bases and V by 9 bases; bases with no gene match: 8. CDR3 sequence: CASRTGPISYNEQFF. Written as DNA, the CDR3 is TGTGCCAGTCGGACAGGACCTATCTCCTACAATGAGCAGTTCTTC.

The CDR3: CASRWSKEDTGELFF. The CDR3 nucleotides are TGCGCCAGCAGATGGTCAAAAGAGGACACCGGGGAGCTGTTTTTT. The rearrangement uses TRBV4-1 and TRBJ2-2; D gene uncertain. This CDR3 is built from 15 residues. The ends were cut back, 6 bases at V and 3 bases at J, with 14 bases in the middle. Germline V lookup: CDR1 MGHRA, CDR2 YSYEKL.

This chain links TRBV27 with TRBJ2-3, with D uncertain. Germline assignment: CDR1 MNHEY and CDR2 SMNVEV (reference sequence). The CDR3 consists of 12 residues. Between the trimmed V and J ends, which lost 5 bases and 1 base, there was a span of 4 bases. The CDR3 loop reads CASSPRTDTQYF. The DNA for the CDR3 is TGTGCCAGCAGTCCCCGCACAGATACGCAGTATTTT.

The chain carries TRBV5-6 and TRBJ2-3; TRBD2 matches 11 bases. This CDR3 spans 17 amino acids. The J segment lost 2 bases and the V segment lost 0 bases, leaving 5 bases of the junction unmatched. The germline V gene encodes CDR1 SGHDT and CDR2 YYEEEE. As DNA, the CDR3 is TGTGCCAGCAGCTTGGAACTAGCGGGGGCTCTCACAGATACGCAGTATTTT. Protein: CASSLELAGALTDTQYF.

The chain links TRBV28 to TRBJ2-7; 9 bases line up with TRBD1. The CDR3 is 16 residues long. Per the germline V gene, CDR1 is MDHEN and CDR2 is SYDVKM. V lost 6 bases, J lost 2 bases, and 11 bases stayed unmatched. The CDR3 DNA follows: TGTGCCAGCAGCCGCGCCGTAGGGACAGGGACCTACGAGCAGTACTTC. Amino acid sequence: CASSRAVGTGTYEQYF.

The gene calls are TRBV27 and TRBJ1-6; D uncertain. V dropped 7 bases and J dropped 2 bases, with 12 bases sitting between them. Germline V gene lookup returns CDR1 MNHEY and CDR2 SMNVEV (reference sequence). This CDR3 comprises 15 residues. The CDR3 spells CASKPGSPYNSPLHF. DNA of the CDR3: TGTGCCAGCAAGCCGGGGAGCCCCTATAATTCACCCCTCCACTTT.

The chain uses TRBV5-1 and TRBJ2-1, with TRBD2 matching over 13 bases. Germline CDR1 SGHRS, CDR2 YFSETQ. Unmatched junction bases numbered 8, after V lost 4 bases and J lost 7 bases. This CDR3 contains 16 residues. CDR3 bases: TGCGCCAGCAGCGGTACACTAGCGGGGGGGCAGAATGAGCAGTTCTTC. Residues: CASSGTLAGGQNEQFF.

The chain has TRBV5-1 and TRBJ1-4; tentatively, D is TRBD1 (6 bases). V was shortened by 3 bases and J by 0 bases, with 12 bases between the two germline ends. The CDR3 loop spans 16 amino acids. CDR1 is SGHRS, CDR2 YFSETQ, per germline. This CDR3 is CASSSGQISTNEKLFF. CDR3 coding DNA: TGCGCCAGCAGCTCAGGACAGATTTCAACTAATGAAAAACTGTTTTTT.

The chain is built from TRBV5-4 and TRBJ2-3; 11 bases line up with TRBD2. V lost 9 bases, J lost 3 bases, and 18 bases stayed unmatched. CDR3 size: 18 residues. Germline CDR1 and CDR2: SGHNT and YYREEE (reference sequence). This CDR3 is CATTGLAGGPSVTDTQYF. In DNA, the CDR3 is TGTGCCACCACAGGGCTAGCGGGGGGCCCGTCGGTGACAGATACGCAGTATTTT.

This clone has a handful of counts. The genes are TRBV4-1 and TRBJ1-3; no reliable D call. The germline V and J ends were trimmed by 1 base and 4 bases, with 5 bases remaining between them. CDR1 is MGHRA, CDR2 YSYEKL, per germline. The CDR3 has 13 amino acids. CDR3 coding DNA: TGCGCCAGCAGCCAAGCCGGCGGAAACACCATATATTTT. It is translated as CASSQAGGNTIYF.

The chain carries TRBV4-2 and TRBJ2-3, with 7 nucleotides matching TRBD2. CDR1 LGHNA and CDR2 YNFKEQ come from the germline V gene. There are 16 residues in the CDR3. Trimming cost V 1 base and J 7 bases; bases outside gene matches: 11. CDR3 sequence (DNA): TGTGCCAGCAGCCAAGTAGGGACTACGACACAACATACGCAGTATTTT. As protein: CASSQVGTTTQHTQYF.

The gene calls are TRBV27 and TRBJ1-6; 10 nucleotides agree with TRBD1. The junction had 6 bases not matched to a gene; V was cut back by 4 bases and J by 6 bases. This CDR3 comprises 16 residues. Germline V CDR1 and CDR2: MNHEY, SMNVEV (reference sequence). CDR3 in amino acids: CASSSPDRGLNSPLHF. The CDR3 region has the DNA TGTGCCAGCAGTTCCCCCGACAGGGGGCTTAATTCACCCCTCCACTTT.

The CDR3 DNA follows: TGTGCCAGCAGCGTAGCCTACGGCAGGGGGTTCGAGCAGTTCTTC. It translates to CASSVAYGRGFEQFF. This chain links TRBV9 with TRBJ2-1; 7 bases are shared with TRBD1. CDR1 and CDR2 (germline): SGDLS, YYNGEE. This CDR3 is 15 amino acids long. The junction had 10 bases not matched to a gene; V was cut back by 0 bases and J by 10 bases.

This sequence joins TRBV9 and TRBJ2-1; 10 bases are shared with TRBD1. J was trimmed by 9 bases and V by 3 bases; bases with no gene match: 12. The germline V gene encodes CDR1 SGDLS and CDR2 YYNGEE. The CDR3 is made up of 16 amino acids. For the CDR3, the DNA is TGTGCCAGCAGCGCTCCCGGGACAGGGGTCCACGGTGAGCAGTTCTTC. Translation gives CASSAPGTGVHGEQFF. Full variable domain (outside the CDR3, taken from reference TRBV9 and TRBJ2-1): DSGVTQTPKHLITATGQRVTLRCSPRSGDLSVYWYQQSLDQGLQFLIQYYNGEERAKGNILERFSAQQFPDLHSELNLSSLELGDSALYFCASSAPGTGVHGEQFFGPGTRLTVL.

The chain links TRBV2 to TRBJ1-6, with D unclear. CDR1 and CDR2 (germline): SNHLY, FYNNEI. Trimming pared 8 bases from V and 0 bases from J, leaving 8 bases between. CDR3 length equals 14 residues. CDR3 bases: TGTGCCAGCCGACTGAGCTCCTATAATTCACCCCTCCACTTT. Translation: CASRLSSYNSPLHF.

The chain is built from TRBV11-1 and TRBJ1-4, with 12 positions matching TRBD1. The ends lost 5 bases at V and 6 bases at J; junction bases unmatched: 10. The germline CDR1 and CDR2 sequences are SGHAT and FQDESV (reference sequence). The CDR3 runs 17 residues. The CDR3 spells CASSRGTGGTEHEKLFF. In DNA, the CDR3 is TGTGCCAGCAGCAGAGGGACAGGGGGCACGGAGCATGAAAAACTGTTTTTT.

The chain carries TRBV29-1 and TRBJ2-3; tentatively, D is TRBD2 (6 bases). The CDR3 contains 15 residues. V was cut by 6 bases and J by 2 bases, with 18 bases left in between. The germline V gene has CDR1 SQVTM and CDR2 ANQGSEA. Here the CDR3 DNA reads TGCAGCGTCGACGACGATAGCGGCCTCACAGATACGCAGTATTTT. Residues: CSVDDDSGLTDTQYF.

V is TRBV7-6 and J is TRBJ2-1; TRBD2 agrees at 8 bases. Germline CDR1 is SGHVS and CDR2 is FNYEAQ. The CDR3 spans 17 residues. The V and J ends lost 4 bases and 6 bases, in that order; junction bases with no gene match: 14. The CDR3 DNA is TGTGCCAGCAGCTCCCGAGGCAGCGGGGGCCCTGTCAATGAGCAGTTCTTC. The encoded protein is CASSSRGSGGPVNEQFF.

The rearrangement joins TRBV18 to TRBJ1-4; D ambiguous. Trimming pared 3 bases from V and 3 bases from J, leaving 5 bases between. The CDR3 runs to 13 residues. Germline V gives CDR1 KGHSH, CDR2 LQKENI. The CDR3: CASSPQSNEKLFF. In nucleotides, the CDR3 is TGTGCCAGCTCACCTCAGTCTAATGAAAAACTGTTTTTT.

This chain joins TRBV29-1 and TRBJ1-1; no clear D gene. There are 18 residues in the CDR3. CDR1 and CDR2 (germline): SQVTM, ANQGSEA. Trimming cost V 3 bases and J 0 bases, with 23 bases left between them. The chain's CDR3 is CSVDSTIKDGPMNTEAFF. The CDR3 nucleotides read TGCAGCGTTGATTCGACCATCAAGGACGGCCCTATGAACACTGAAGCTTTCTTT. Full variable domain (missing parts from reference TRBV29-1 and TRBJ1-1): SAVISQKPSRDICQRGTSLTIQCQVDSQVTMMFWYRQQPGQSLTLIATANQGSEATYESGFVIDKFPISRPNLTFSTLTVSNMSPEDSSIYLCSVDSTIKDGPMNTEAFFGQGTRLTVV.

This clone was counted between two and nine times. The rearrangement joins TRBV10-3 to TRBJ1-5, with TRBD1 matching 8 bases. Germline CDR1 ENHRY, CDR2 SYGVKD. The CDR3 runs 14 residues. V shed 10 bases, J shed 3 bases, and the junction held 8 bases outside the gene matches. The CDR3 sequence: CATATGDNNQPQHF. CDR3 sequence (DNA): TGTGCCACCGCGACAGGGGATAACAATCAGCCCCAGCATTTT.

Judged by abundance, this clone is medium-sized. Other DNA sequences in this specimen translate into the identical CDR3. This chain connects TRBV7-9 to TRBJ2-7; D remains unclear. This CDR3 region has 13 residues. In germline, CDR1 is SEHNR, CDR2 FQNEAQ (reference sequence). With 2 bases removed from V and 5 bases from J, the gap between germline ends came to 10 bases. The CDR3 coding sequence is TGTGCCAGCAGCTTAATCTCCCGGGACGAGCAGTACTTC. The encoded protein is CASSLISRDEQYF. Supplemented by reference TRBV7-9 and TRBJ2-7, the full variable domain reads DTGVSQNPRHKITKRGQNVTFRCDPISEHNRLYWYRQTLGQGPEFLTYFQNEAQLEKSRLLSDRFSAERPKGSFSTLEIQRTEQGDSAMYLCASSLISRDEQYFGPGTRLTVT.

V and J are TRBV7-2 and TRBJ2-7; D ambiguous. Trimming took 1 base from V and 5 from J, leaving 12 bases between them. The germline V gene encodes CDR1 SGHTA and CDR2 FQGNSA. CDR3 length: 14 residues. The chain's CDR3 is CASSLGPYVNEQYF. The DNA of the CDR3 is TGTGCCAGCAGCTTAGGGCCTTACGTGAACGAGCAGTACTTC.

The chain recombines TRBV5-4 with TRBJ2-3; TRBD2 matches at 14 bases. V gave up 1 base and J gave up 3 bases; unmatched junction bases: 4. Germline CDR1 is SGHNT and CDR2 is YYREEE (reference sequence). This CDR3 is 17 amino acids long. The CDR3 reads CASSLPGTSGGTDTQYF. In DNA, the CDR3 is TGTGCCAGCAGCTTGCCCGGGACTAGCGGGGGTACAGATACGCAGTATTTT. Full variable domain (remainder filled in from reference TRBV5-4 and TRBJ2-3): ETGVTQSPTHLIKTRGQQVTLRCSSQSGHNTVSWYQQALGQGPQFIFQYYREEENGRGNFPPRFSGLQFPNYSSELNVNALELDDSALYLCASSLPGTSGGTDTQYFGPGTRLTVL.

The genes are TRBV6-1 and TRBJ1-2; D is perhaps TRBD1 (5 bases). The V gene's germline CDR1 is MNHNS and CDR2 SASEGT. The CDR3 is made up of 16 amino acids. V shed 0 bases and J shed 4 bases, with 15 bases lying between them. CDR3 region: CASSEADGGFGYGYTF. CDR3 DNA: TGTGCCAGCAGTGAAGCTGATGGGGGGTTTGGCTATGGCTACACCTTC.

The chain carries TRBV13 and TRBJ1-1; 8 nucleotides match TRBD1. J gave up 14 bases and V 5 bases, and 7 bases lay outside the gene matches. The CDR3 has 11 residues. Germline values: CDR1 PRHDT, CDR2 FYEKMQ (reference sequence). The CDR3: CASSPGQGSFF. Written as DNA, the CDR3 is TGTGCCAGCAGCCCCGGACAGGGTTCGTTCTTT.

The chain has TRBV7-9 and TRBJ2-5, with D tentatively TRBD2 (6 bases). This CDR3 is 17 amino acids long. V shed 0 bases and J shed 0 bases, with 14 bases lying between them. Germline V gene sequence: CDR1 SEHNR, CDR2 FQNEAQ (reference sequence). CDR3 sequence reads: CASSLARGGDYQETQYF. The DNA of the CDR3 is TGTGCCAGCAGCTTAGCGCGGGGCGGAGATTACCAAGAGACCCAGTACTTC.